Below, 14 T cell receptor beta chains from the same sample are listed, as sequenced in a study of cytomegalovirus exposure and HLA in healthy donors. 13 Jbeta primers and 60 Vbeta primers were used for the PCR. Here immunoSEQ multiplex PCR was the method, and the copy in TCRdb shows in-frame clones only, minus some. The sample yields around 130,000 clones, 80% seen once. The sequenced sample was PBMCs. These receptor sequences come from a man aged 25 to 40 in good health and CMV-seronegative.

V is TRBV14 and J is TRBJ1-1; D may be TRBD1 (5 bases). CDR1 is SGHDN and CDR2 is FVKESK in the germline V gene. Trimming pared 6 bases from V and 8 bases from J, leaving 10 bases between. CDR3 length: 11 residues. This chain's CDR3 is CASSRQREAFF. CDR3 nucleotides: TGTGCCAGCAGTAGACAGAGAGAAGCTTTCTTT.

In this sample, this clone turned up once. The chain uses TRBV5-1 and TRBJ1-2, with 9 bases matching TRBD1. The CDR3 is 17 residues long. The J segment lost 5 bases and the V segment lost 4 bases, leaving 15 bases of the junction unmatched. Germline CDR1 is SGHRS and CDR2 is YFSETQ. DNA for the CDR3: TGCGCCAGCAGCGTTGGGGCCCTGGGACAGGGTGGATATGGCTACACCTTC. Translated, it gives CASSVGALGQGGYGYTF.

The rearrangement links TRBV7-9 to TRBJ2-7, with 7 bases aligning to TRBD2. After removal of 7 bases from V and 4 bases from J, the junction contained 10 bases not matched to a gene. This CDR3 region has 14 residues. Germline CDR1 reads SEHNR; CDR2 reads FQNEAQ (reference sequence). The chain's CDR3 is CASTPYAGDYEQYF. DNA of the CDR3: TGTGCCAGCACCCCTTATGCGGGAGATTACGAGCAGTACTTC.

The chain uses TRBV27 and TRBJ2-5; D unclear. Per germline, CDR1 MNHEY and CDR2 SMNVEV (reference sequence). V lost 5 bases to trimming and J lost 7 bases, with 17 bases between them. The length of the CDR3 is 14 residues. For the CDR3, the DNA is TGTGCCAGCAGTCCACCGAGAGTCCCAGGGACCCAGTACTTC. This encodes CASSPPRVPGTQYF.

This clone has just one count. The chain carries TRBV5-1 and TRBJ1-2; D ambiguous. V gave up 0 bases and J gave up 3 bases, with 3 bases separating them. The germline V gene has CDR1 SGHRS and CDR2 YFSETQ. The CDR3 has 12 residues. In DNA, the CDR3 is TGCGCCAGCAGCTTGGCAGACTATGGCTACACCTTC. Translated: CASSLADYGYTF.

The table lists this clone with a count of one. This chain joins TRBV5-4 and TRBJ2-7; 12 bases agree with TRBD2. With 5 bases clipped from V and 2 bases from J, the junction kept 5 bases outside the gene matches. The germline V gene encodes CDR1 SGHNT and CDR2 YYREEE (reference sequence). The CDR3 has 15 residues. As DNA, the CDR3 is TGTGCCAGCAGTCCCCTAGCGGGAGGGCCCTACGAGCAGTACTTC. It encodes CASSPLAGGPYEQYF.

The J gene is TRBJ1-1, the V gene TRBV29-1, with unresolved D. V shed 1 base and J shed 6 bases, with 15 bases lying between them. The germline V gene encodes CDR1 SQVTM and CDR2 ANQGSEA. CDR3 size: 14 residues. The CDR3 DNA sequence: TGCAGCGTTGAAGGGCCGGGAGGGCAGTCTGAAGCTTTCTTT. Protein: CSVEGPGGQSEAFF.

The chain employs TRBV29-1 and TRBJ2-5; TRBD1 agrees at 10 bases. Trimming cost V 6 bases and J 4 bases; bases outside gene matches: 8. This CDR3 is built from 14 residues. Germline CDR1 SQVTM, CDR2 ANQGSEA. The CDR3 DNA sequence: TGCAGCGTGCTCGGACAGGGGGGCGGAGAGACCCAGTACTTC. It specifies CSVLGQGGGETQYF.

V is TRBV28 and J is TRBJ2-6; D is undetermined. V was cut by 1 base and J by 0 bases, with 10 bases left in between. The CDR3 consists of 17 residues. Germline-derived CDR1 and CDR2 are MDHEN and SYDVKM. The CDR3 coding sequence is TGTGCCAGCAGTTTATCGGCGGCGACCTCTGGGGCCAACGTCCTGACTTTC. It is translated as CASSLSAATSGANVLTF.

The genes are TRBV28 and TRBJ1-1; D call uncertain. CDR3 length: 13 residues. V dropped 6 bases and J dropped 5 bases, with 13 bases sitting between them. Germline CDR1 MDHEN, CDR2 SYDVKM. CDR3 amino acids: CASSGRVETEAFF. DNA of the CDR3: TGTGCCAGCAGCGGCCGGGTGGAAACTGAAGCTTTCTTT.

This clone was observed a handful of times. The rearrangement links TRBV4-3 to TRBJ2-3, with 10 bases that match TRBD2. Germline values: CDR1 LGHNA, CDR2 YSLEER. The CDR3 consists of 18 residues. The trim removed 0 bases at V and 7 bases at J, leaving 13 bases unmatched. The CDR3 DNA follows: TGCGCCAGCAGCCAAGATAGGGGGCTAGCGGGAGTATTTAATACGCAGTATTTT. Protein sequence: CASSQDRGLAGVFNTQYF.

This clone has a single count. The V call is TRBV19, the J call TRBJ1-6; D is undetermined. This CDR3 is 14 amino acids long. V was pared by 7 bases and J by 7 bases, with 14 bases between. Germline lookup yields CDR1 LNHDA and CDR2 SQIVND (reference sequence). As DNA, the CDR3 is TGTGCCAGTACCCCCGGACGGGAAAATTCACCCCTCCACTTT. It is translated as CASTPGRENSPLHF. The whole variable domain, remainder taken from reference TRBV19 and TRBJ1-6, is DGGITQSPKYLFRKEGQNVTLSCEQNLNHDAMYWYRQDPGQGLRLIYYSQIVNDFQKGDIAEGYSVSREKKESFPLTVTSAQKNPTAFYLCASTPGRENSPLHFGNGTRLTVT.

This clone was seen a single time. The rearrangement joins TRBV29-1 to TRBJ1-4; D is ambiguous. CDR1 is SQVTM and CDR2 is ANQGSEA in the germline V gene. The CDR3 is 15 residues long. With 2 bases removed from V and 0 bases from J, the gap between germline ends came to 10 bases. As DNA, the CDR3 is TGCAGCGTTGAATCTCTGAGTGCAACTAATGAAAAACTGTTTTTT. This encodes CSVESLSATNEKLFF.

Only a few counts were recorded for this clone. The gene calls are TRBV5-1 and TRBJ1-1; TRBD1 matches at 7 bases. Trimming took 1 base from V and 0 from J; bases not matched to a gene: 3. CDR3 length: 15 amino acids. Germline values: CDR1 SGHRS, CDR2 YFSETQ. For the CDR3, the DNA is TGCGCCAGCAGCTTGACGGGACAGTTGAACACTGAAGCTTTCTTT. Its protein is CASSLTGQLNTEAFF.